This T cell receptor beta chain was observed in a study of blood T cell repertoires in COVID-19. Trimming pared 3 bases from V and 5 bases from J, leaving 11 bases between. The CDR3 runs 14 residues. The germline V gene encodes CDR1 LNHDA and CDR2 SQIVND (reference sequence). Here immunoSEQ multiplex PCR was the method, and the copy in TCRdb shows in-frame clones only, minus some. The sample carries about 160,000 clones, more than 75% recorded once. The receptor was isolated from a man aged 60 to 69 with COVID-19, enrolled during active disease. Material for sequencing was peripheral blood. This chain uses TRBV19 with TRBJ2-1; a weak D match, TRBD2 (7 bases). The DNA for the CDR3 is TGTGCCAGTAGTATGGGCGGGGGCCACAATGAGCAGTTCTTC. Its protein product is CASSMGGGHNEQFF. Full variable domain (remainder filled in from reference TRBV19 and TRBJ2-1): DGGITQSPKYLFRKEGQNVTLSCEQNLNHDAMYWYRQDPGQGLRLIYYSQIVNDFQKGDIAEGYSVSREKKESFPLTVTSAQKNPTAFYLCASSMGGGHNEQFFGPGTRLTVL.